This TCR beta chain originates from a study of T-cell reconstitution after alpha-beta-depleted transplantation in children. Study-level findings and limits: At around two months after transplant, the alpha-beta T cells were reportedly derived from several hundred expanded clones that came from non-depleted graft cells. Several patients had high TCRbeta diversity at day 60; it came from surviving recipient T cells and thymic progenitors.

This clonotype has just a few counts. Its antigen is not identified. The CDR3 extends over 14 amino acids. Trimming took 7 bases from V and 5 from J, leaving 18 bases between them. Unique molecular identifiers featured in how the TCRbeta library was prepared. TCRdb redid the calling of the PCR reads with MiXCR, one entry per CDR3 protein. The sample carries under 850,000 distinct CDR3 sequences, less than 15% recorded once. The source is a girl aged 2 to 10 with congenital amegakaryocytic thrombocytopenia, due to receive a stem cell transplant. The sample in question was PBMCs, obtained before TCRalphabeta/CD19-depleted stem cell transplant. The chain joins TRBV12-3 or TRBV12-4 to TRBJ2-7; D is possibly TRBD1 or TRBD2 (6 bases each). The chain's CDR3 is CASTSLGGSDEQYF. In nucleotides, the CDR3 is TGTGCCAGCACCTCTTTGGGGGGCTCGGACGAGCAGTACTTC.